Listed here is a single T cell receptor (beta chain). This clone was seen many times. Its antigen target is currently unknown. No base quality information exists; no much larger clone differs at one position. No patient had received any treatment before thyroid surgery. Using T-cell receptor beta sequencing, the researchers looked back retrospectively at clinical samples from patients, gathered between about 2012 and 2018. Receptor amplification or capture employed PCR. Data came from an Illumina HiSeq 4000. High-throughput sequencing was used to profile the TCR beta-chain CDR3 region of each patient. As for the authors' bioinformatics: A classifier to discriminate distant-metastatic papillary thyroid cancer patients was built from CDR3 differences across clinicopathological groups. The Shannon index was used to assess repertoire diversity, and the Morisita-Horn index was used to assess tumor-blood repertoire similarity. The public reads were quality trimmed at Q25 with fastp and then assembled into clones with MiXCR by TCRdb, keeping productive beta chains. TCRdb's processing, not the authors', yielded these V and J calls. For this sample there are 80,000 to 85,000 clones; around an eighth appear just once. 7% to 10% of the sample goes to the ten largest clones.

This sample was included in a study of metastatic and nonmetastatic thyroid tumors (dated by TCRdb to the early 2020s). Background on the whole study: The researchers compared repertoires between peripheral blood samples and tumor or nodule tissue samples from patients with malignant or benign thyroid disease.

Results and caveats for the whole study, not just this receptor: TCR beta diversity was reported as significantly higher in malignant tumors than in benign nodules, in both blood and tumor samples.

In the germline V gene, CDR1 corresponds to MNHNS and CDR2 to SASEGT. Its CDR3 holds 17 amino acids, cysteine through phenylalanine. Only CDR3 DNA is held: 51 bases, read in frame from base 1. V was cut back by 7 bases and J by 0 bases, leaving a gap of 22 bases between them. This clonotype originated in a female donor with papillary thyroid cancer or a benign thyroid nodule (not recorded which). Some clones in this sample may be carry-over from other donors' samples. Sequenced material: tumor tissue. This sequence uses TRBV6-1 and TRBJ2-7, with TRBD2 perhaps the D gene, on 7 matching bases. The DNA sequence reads TGTGCCAGCACCATGGGCCCTGGGGGGGGCGCCTCCTACGAGCAGTACTTC. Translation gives CASTMGPGGGASYEQYF.